The present TCR beta chain was sequenced within a study of T cell responses to AZD1222 COVID-19 vaccine. The CDR3 is made up of 14 amino acids. V lost 6 bases and J lost 2, with 14 bases in between. Germline CDR1 and CDR2: MNHEY and SVGAGI. Clones were sequenced by immunoSEQ multiplex PCR, and TCRdb holds only the in-frame ones, with some missing. The sample has about 130,000 clones, 92% seen once. This receptor was identified in an adult in good health. Source: peripheral blood, taken on day 0 of AZD1222 vaccination. The chain employs TRBV6-5 and TRBJ2-7, with a weak D call TRBD1 (6 bases). CDR3 loop: CASSRGQNTYEQYF. In DNA, the CDR3 is TGTGCCAGCAGCCGGGGACAAAATACCTACGAGCAGTACTTC.